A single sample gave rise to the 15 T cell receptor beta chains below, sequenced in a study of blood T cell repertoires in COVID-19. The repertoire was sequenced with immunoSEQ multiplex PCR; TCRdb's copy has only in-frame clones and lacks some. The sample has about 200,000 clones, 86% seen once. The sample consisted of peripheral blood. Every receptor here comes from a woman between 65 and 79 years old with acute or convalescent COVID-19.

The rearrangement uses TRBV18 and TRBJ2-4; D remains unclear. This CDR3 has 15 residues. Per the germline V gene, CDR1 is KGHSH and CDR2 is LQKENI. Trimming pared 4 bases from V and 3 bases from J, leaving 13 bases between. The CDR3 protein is CASSRAVNSKNIQYF. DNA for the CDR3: TGTGCCAGCTCACGGGCCGTTAATAGCAAAAACATTCAGTACTTC.

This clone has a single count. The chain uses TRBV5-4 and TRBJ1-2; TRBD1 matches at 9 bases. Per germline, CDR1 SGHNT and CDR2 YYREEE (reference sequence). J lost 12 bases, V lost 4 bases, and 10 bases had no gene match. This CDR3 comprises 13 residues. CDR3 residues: CASSLGTGTLNTF. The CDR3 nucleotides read TGTGCCAGCAGCCTTGGGACAGGGACCTTGAACACCTTC.

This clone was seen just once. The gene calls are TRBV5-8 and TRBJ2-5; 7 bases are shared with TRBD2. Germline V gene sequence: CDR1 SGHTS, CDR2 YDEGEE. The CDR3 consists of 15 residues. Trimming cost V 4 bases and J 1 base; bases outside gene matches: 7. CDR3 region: CASSPGSGAQETQYF. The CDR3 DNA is TGTGCCAGCAGCCCCGGGAGCGGGGCCCAAGAGACCCAGTACTTC.

CDR3 amino acids: CAISESRGQGAEKLFF. The CDR3 DNA reads TGTGCCATCAGTGAGTCGAGGGGACAGGGTGCTGAAAAACTGTTTTTT. This chain uses TRBV10-3 with TRBJ1-4; 9 bases align to TRBD1. CDR1 ENHRY and CDR2 SYGVKD come from the germline V gene. The CDR3 runs 16 residues. V shed 0 bases, J shed 7 bases, and the junction held 6 bases outside the gene matches.

Here the CDR3 DNA reads TGTGCCAGCAGCGGAGCCGTCCTAGAGACCCAGTACTTC. It translates to CASSGAVLETQYF. V gene TRBV7-2 combines with J gene TRBJ2-5; D ambiguous. Trimming took 5 bases from V and 4 from J, leaving 11 bases between them. The CDR3 is 13 amino acids. CDR1 is SGHTA, CDR2 FQGNSA, per germline.

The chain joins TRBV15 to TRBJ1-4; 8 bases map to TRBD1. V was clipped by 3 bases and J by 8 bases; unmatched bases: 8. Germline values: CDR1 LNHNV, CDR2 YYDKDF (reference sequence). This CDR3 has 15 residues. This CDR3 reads CATSSSGGSGEKLFF. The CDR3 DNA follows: TGTGCCACCAGCAGCTCAGGGGGCTCGGGAGAAAAACTGTTTTTT.

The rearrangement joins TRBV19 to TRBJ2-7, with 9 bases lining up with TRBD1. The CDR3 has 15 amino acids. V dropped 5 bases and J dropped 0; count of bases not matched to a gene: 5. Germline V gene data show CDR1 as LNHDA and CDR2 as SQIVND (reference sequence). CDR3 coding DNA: TGTGCCAGTAGTGACGGGACAGGGCTCTCCTACGAGCAGTACTTC. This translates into CASSDGTGLSYEQYF. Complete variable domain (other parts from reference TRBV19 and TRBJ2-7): DGGITQSPKYLFRKEGQNVTLSCEQNLNHDAMYWYRQDPGQGLRLIYYSQIVNDFQKGDIAEGYSVSREKKESFPLTVTSAQKNPTAFYLCASSDGTGLSYEQYFGPGTRLTVT.

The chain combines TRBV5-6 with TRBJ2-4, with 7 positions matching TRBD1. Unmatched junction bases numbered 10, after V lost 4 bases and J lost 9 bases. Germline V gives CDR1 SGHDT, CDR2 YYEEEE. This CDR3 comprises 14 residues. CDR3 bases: TGTGCCAGCAGCCTTAGACAGGGCGGCGGCATTCAGTACTTC. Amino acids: CASSLRQGGGIQYF.

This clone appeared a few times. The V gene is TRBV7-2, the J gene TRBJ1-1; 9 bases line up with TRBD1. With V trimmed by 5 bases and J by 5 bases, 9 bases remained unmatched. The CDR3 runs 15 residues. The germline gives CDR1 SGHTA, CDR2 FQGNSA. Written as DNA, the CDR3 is TGTGCCAGCAGCAGCTACAGGGGGCGTCTGACTGAAGCTTTCTTT. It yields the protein CASSSYRGRLTEAFF.

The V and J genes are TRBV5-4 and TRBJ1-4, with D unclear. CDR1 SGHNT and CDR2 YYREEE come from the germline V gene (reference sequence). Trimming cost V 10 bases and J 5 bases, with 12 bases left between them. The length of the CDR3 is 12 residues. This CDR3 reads CALSGPNEKLFF. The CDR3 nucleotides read TGTGCCCTCAGCGGTCCAAATGAAAAACTGTTTTTT.

The CDR3 is CASSYGQGINEQYF. In nucleotides, the CDR3 is TGCGCCAGCAGCTACGGACAGGGAATTAACGAGCAGTACTTC. The V gene is TRBV5-1, the J gene TRBJ2-7; 8 bases are shared with TRBD1. CDR3 length equals 14 residues. V was pared by 3 bases and J by 5 bases, with 7 bases of the junction left unmatched. Germline CDR1 SGHRS, CDR2 YFSETQ.

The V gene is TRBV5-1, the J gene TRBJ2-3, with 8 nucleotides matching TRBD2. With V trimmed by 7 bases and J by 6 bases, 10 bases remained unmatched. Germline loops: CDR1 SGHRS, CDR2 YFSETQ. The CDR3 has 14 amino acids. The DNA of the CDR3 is TGCGCCAGCTCAGTAGCGGGGTACTGGGATACGCAGTATTTT. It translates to CASSVAGYWDTQYF.

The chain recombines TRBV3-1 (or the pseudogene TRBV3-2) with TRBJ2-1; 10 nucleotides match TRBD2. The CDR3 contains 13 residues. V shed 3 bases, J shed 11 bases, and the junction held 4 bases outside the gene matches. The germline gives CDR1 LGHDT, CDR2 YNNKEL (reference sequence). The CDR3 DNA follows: TGTGCCAGCAGCCAGGAGACTAGCGGGCAGCAGTTCTTC. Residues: CASSQETSGQQFF.

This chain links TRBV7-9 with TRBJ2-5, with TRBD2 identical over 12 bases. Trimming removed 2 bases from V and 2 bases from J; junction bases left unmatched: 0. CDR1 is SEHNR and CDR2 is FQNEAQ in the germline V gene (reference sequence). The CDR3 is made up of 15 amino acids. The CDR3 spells CASSLLAGGQETQYF. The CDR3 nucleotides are TGTGCCAGCAGCTTACTAGCGGGGGGGCAAGAGACCCAGTACTTC. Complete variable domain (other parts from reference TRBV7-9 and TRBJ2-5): DTGVSQNPRHKITKRGQNVTFRCDPISEHNRLYWYRQTLGQGPEFLTYFQNEAQLEKSRLLSDRFSAERPKGSFSTLEIQRTEQGDSAMYLCASSLLAGGQETQYFGPGTRLLVL.

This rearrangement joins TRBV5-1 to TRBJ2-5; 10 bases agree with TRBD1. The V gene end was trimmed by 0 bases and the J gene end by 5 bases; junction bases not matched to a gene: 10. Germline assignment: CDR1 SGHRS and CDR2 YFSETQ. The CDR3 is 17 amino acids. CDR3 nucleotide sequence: TGCGCCAGCAGCTTGGGACAGGGGGCGATGGTTGCCGAGACCCAGTACTTC. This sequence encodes CASSLGQGAMVAETQYF.